Detailed here is one T cell receptor (beta chain). The antigen remains unidentified. These data come from a study of siplizumab effects on memory and regulatory T cells. Overall study results and limits: Confirmation that proliferating Tregs from siplizumab cultures had suppressive function was not obtained.

Profiling relied on immunoSEQ multiplex PCR, and the TCRdb table lists in-frame clones only, not all of them. This table has 57,000 or so clones, over 90% appearing once. V lost 0 bases and J 2 bases, leaving 11 bases between the germline ends. Germline V gives CDR1 LGHNA, CDR2 YNFKEQ. The length of the CDR3 is 15 residues. This rearrangement joins TRBV4-2 to TRBJ2-7; a possible D gene is TRBD2 (6 bases). The sequenced sample was CD8+ T cells sorted from blood. The sequence derives from a human donor in good health. The CDR3 spells CASSQEGGIPYEQYF. The CDR3 nucleotides are TGTGCCAGCAGCCAAGAGGGCGGGATCCCCTACGAGCAGTACTTC.